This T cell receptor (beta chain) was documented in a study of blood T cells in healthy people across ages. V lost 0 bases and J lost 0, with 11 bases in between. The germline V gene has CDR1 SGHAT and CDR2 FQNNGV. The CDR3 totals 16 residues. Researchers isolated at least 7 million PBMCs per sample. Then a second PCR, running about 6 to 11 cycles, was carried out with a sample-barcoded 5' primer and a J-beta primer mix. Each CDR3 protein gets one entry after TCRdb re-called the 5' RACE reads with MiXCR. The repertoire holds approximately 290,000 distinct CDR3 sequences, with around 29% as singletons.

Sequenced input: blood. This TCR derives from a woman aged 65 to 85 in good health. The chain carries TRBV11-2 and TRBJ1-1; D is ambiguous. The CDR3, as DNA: TGTGCCAGCAGCTTAGATCGCGGGAAAATGAACACTGAAGCTTTCTTT. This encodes CASSLDRGKMNTEAFF.